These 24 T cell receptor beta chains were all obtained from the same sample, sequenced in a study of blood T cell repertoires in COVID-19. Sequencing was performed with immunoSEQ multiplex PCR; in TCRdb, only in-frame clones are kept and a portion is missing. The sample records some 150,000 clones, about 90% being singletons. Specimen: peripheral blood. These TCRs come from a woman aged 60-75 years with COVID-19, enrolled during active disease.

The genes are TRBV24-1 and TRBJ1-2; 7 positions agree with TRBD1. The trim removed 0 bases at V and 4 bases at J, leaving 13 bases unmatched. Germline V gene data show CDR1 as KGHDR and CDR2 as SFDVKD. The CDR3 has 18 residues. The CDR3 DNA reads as TGTGCCACCAGTGATTTGCCCGGACAGGCTCCTCATAGCTATGGCTACACCTTC. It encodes CATSDLPGQAPHSYGYTF.

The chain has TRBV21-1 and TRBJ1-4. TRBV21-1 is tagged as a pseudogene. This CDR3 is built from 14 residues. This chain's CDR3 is CAGSQGGGNEKLFF. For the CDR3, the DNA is TGTGCCGGGTCGCAGGGCGGGGGTAATGAAAAACTGTTTTTT.

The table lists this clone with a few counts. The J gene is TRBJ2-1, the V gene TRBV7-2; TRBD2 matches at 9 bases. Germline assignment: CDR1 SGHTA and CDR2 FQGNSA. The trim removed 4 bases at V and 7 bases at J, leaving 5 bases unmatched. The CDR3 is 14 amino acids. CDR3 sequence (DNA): TGTGCCAGCAGCTCGGGACTAGCTCTGAATGAGCAGTTCTTC. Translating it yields CASSSGLALNEQFF.

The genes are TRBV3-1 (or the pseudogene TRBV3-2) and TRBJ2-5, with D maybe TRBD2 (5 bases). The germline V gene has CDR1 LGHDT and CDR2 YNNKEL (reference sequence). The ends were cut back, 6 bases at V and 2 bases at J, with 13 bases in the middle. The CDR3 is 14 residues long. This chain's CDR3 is CASRRSGKQETQYF. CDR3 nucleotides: TGTGCCAGCAGACGATCCGGGAAGCAAGAGACCCAGTACTTC.

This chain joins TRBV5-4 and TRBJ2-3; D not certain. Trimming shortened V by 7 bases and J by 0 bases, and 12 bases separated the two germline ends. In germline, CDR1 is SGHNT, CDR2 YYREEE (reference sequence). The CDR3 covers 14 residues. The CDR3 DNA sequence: TGTGCCAGCCCGAAACTTTCTAGCACAGATACGCAGTATTTT. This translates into CASPKLSSTDTQYF.

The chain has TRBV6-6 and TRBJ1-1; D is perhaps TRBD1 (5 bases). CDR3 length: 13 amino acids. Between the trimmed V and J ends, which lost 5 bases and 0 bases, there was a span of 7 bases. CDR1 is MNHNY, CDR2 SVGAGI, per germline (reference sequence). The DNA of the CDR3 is TGTGCCAGCAGTCCACAGGTGAACACTGAAGCTTTCTTT. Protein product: CASSPQVNTEAFF.

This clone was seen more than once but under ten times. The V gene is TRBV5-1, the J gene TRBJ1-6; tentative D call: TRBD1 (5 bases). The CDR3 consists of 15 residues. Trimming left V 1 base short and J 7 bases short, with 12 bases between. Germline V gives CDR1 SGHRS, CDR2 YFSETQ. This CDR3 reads CASSLLDSRNSPLHF. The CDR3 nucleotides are TGCGCCAGCAGCTTGCTCGACAGCAGGAATTCACCCCTCCACTTT. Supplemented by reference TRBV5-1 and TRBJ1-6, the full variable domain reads KAGVTQTPRYLIKTRGQQVTLSCSPISGHRSVSWYQQTPGQGLQFLFEYFSETQRNKGNFPGRFSGRQFSNSRSEMNVSTLELGDSALYLCASSLLDSRNSPLHFGNGTRLTVT.

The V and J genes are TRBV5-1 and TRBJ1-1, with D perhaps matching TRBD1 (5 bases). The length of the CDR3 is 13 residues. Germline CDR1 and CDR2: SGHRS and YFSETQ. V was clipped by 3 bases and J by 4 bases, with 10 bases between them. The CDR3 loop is CASSSGGGTEAFF. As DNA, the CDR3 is TGCGCCAGCAGCTCGGGGGGAGGCACTGAAGCTTTCTTT.

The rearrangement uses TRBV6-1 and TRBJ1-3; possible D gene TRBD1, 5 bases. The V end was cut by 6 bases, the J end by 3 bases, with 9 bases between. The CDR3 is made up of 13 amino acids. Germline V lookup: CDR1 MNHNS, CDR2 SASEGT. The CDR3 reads CASRTRVGNTIYF. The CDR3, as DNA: TGTGCCAGCAGGACCAGGGTTGGAAACACCATATATTTT.

As DNA, the CDR3 is TGCGCCAGCAGTGATGCCGGGAGGGGAGCCTACGAGCAGTACTTC. Encoded protein: CASSDAGRGAYEQYF. The genes are TRBV10-1 and TRBJ2-7; 8 nucleotides line up with TRBD2. J lost 2 bases, V lost 3 bases, and 6 bases had no gene match. The length of the CDR3 is 15 residues. Germline assignment: CDR1 WNHNN and CDR2 SYGVQD (reference sequence).

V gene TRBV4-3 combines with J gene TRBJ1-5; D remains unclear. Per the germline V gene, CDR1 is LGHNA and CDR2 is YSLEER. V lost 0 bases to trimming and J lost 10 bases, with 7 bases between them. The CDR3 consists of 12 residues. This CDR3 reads CASSQDSGPQHF. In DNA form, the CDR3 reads TGCGCCAGCAGCCAAGATAGCGGCCCCCAGCATTTT.

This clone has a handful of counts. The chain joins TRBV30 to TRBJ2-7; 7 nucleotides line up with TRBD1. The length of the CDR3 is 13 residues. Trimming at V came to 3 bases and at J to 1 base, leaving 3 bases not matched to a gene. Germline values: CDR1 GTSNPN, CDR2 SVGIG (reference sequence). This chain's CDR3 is CAWRRTGSYEQYF. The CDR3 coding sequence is TGTGCCTGGAGGAGGACAGGATCCTACGAGCAGTACTTC.

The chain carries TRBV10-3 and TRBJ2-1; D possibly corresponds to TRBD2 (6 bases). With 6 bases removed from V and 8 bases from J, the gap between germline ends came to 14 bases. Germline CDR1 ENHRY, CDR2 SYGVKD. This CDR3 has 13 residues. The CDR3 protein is CAIRKGSGDEQFF. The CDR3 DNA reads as TGTGCCATCAGGAAAGGCTCGGGGGATGAGCAGTTCTTC.

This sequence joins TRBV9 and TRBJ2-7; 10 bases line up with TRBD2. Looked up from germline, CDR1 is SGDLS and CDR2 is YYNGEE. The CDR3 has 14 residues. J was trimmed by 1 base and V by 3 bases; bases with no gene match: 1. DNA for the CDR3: TGTGCCAGCAGCGCTAGCGGGGGTTCCTACGAGCAGTACTTC. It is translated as CASSASGGSYEQYF.

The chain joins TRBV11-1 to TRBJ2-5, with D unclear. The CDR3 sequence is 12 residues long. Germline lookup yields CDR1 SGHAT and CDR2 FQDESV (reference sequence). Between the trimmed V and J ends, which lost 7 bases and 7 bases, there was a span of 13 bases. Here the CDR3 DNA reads TGTGCCAGCACACTAACTCCGGGGACCCAGTACTTC. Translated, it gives CASTLTPGTQYF.

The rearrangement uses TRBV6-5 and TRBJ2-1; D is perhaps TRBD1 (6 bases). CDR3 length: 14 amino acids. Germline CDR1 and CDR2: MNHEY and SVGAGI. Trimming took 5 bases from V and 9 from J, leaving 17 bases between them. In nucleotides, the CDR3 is TGTGCCAGCAGTACACCCACAGGGTCTGCTGAGCAGTTCTTC. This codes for CASSTPTGSAEQFF.

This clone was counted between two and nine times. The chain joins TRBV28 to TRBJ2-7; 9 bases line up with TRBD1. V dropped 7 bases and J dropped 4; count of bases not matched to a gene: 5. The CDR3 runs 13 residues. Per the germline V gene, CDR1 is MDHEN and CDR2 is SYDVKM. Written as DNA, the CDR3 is TGTGCCAGCAAAGGGACAGGGAGGTACGAGCAGTACTTC. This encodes CASKGTGRYEQYF.

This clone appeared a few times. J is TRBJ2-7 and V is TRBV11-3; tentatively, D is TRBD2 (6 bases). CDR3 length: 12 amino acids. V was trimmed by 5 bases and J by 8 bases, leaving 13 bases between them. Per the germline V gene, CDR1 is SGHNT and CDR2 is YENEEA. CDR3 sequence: CASSRREAKQYF. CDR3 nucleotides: TGTGCCAGCAGCCGGAGGGAGGCCAAGCAGTACTTC.

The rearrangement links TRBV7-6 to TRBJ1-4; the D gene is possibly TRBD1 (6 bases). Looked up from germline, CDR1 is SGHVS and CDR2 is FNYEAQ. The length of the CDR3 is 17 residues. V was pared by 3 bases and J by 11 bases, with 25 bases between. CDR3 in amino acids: CASSFAPPRGSSVKLFF. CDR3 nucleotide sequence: TGTGCCAGCAGCTTCGCCCCGCCCAGGGGTTCTTCGGTGAAACTGTTTTTT.

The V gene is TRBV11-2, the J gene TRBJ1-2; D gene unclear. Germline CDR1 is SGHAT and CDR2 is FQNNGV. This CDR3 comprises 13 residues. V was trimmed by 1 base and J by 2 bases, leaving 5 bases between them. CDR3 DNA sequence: TGTGCCAGCAGCTTAGGCGGAAACTATGGCTACACCTTC. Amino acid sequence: CASSLGGNYGYTF.

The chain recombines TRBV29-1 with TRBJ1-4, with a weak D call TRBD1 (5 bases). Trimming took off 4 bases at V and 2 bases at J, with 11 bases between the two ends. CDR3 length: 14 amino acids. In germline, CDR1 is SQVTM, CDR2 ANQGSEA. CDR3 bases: TGCAGCGTTGCAGGGTTAATTACTAATGAAAAACTGTTTTTT. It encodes CSVAGLITNEKLFF.

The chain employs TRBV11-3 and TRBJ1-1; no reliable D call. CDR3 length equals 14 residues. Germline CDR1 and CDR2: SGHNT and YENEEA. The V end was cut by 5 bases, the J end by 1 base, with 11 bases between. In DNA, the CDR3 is TGTGCCAGCAGCCCCCGTCGGGGGAACACTGAAGCTTTCTTT. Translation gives CASSPRRGNTEAFF. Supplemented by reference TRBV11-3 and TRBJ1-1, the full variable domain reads EAGVVQSPRYKIIEKKQPVAFWCNPISGHNTLYWYLQNLGQGPELLIRYENEEAVDDSQLPKDRFSAERLKGVDSTLKIQPAELGDSAVYLCASSPRRGNTEAFFGQGTRLTVV.

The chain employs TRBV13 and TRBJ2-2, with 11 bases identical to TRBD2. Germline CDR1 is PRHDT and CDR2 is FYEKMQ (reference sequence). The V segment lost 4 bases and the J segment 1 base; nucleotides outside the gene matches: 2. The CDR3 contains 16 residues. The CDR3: CASSSGTSGNTGELFF. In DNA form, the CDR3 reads TGTGCCAGCAGCTCCGGGACTAGCGGGAACACCGGGGAGCTGTTTTTT.

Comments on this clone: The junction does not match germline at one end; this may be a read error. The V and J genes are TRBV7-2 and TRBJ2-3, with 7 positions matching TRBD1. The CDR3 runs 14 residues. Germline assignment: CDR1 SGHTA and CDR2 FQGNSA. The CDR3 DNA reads TGTGCCAGCAACTTAGGGGGCGGCACAGATACGCAGTATTTT. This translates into CASNLGGGTDTQYF.